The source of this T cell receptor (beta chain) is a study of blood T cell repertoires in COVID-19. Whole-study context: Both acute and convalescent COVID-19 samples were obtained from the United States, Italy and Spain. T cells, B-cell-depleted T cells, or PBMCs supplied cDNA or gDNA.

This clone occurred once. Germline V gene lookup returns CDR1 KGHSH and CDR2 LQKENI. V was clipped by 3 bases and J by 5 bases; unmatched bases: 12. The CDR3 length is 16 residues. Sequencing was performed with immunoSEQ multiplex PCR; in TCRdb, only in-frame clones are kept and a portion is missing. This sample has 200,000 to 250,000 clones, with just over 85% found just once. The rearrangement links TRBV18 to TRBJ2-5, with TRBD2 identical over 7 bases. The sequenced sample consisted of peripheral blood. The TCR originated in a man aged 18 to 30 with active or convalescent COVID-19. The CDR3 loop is CASSPLPGGVDETQYF. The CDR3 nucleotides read TGTGCCAGCTCACCTCTCCCGGGGGGAGTTGACGAGACCCAGTACTTC.